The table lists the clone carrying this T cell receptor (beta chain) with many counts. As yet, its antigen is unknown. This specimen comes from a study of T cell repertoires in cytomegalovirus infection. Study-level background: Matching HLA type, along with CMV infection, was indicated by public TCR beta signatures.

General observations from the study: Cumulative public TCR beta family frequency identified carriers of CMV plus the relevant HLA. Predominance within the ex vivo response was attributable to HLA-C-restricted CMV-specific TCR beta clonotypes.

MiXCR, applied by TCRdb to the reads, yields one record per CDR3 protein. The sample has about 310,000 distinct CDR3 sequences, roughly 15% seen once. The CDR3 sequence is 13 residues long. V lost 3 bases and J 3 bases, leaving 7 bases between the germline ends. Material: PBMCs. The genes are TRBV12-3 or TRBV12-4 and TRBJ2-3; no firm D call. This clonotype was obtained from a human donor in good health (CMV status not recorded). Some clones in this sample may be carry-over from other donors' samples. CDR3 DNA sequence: TGTGCCAGCAGTTTTTCGGGTACAGATACGCAGTATTTT. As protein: CASSFSGTDTQYF.